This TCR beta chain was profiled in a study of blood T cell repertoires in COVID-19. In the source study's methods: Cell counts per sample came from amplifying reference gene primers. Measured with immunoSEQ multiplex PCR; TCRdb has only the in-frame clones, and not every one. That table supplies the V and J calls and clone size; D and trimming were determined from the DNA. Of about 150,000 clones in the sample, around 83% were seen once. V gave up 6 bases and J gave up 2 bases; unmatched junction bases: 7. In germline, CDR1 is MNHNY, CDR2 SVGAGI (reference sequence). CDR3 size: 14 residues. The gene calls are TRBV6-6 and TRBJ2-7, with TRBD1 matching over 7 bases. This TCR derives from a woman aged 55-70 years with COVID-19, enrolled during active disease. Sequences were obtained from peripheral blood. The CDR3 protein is CASRRQGTTYEQYV. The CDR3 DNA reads TGTGCCAGCAGGAGACAGGGAACCACCTACGAGCAGTACGTC.